This TCR beta chain is from a study of tissue T cells after allogeneic stem cell transplantation. Comment on this clone: Its antigen is undetermined. Here the gene names and germline are mouse. The read is 1 residue too short to cover the CDR3 end, so that end is filled in from the germline J gene.

Study-wide points: Some tissue clones might be persisting host cells; their alloreactivity or antigen specificity was not determined. This small cohort was clinically heterogeneous, and sampling depth was a limitation. Few T cell clones were shared across patients, but motif clusters showed tissue-specific shared signatures. TCR repertoires tracked anatomic similarity, regardless of disease or transplant status.

The CDR3 loop spans 12 amino acids. Germline V lookup: CDR1 SNHLY, CDR2 FYNGKV (reference sequence). V lost 5 bases and J lost 0, with 4 bases in between. Sequenced by immunoSEQ multiplex PCR; TCRdb stores in-frame clones only, minus some. The repertoire holds about 48,000 clones, with approximately 73% as singletons. The V and J genes are TRBV3 and TRBJ1-1; no definite D call. This receptor was taken from a pool of C57BL/6 mice in good health. Material: sorted cells pooled from one or two spleens. The CDR3 sequence: CASSDANTEVFF. Incomplete CDR3 DNA: TGTGCCAGCAGCGATGCAAACACAGAAGTCTTC.